This TCR beta chain was retrieved from a study of CD8+ T cells in alopecia areata. Background on the study: Treatment comprised oral tofacitinib, 5 to 10 mg twice daily, in treated patients.

V was cut by 4 bases and J by 4 bases, with 26 bases left in between. The CDR3 has 18 residues. Germline CDR1 and CDR2: MGHRA and YSYEKL. Alopecia areata patients had lesional scalp punch biopsies and peripheral blood taken from them. Regarding the study as a whole: It was less clear whether patients shared TCRs than it was in mice, possibly because of HLA.

Turning to this clone: What it binds is unknown.

Extracted from the samples, RNA was reverse transcribed into cDNA to serve as the sequencing template. TCRdb's table, derived via immunoSEQ multiplex PCR, lists solely in-frame clones and lacks some. The repertoire holds about 150,000 clones, with roughly 62% as singletons. The sample in question was CD4+ T cells sorted from blood, obtained at week 0. The V and J genes are TRBV4-1 and TRBJ2-7; TRBD1 might be the D (5 bases). The clonotype was recovered from a human donor with alopecia areata. The CDR3 DNA reads as TGCGCCAGCAGCCTCTTTTTCGATCAGGCAGGGTCGAAATACGAGCAGTACTTC. This gives the protein CASSLFFDQAGSKYEQYF.